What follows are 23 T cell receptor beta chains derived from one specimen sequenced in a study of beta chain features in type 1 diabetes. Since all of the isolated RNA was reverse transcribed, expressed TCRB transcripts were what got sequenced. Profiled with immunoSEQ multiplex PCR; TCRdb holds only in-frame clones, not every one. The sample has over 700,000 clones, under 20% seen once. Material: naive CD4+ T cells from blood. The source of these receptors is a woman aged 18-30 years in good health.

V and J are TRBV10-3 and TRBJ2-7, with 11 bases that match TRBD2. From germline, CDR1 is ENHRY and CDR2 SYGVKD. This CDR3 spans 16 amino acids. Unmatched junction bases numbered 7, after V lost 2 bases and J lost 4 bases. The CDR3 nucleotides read TGTGCCATCAGTGAGACCTTAGCGGGAGGGCCGTACGAGCAGTACTTC. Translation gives CAISETLAGGPYEQYF.

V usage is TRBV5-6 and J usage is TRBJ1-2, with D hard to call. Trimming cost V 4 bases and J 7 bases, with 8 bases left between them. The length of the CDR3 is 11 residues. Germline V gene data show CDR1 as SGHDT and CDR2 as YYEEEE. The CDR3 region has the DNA TGTGCCAGCAGCGGCCCAGGTGGCTACACCTTC. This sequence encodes CASSGPGGYTF.

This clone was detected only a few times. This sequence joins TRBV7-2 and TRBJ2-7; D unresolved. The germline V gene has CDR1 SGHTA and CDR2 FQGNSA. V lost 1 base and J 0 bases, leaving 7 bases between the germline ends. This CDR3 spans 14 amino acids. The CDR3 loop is CASSLDLPSYEQYF. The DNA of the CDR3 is TGTGCCAGCAGCTTAGATCTGCCCTCCTACGAGCAGTACTTC.

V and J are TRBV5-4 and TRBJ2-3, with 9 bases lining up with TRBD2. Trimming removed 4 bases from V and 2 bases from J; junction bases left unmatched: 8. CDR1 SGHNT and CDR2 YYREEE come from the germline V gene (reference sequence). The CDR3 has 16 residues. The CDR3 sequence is CASSPATSGFTDTQYF. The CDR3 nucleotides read TGTGCCAGCAGCCCTGCGACTAGCGGCTTCACAGATACGCAGTATTTT.

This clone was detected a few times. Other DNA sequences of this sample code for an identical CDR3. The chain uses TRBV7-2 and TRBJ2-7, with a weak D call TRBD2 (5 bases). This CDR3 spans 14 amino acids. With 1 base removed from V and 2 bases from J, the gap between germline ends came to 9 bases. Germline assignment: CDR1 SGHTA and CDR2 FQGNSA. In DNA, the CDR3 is TGTGCCAGCAGCTTAGTTGAGGGAGCCTACGAGCAGTACTTC. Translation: CASSLVEGAYEQYF.

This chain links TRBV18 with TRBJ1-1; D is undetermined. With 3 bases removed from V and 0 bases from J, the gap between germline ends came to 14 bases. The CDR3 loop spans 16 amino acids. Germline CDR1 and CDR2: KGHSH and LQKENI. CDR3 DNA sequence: TGTGCCAGCTCACCGACGGCTCAGGCCCTGAACACTGAAGCTTTCTTT. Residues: CASSPTAQALNTEAFF. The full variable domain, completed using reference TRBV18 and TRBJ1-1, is NAGVMQNPRHLVRRRGQEARLRCSPMKGHSHVYWYRQLPEEGLKFMVYLQKENIIDESGMPKERFSAEFPKEGPSILRIQQVVRGDSAAYFCASSPTAQALNTEAFFGQGTRLTVV.

The CDR3 spells CASSLIGGLGEQYF. The DNA for the CDR3 is TGTGCCAGCAGCTTGATTGGCGGACTAGGGGAGCAGTACTTC. This chain joins TRBV7-2 and TRBJ2-7; 7 nucleotides agree with TRBD2. The CDR3 runs to 14 residues. Germline CDR1 SGHTA, CDR2 FQGNSA. After removal of 3 bases from V and 7 bases from J, the junction contained 9 bases not matched to a gene.

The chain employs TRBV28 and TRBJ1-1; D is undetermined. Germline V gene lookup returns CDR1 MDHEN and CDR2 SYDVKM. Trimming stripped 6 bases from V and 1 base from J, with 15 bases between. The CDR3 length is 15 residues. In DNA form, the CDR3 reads TGTGCCAGCAGATCCTGGGGAATCGGGAACACTGAAGCTTTCTTT. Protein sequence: CASRSWGIGNTEAFF.

The CDR3 region has the DNA TGCGCCAGCAGCTCTCTAGCGGGAGGGCCTAGAGAGCAGTACTTC. As protein: CASSSLAGGPREQYF. The chain carries TRBV5-1 and TRBJ2-7; TRBD2 agrees at 12 bases. The CDR3 sequence is 15 residues long. Trimming at V came to 3 bases and at J to 7 bases, leaving 8 bases not matched to a gene. CDR1 and CDR2 (germline): SGHRS, YFSETQ.

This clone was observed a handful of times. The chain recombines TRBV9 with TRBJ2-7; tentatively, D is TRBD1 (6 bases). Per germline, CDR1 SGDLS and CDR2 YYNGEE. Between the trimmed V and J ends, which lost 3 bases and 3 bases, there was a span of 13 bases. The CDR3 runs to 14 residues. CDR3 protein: CASSESYRVYEQYF. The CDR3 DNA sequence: TGTGCCAGCAGCGAAAGTTACAGGGTCTACGAGCAGTACTTC.

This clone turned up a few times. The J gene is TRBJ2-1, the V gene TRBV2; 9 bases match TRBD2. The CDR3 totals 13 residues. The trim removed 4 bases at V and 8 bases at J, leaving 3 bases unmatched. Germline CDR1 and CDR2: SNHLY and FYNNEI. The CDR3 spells CASSGRGGDEQFF. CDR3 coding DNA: TGTGCCAGCAGTGGGCGGGGGGGCGATGAGCAGTTCTTC. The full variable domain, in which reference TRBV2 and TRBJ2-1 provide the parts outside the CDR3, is EPEVTQTPSHQVTQMGQEVILRCVPISNHLYFYWYRQILGQKVEFLVSFYNNEISEKSEIFDDQFSVERPDGSNFTLKIRSTKLEDSAMYFCASSGRGGDEQFFGPGTRLTVL.

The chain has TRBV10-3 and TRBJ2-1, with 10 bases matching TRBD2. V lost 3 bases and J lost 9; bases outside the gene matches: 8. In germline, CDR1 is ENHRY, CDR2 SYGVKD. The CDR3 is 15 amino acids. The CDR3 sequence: CAISESSGSGLEQFF. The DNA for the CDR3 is TGTGCCATCAGTGAATCTAGCGGGAGTGGTCTTGAGCAGTTCTTC.

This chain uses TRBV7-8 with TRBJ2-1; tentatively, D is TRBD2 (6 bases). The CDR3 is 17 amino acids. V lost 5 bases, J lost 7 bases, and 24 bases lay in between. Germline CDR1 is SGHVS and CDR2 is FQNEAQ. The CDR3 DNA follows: TGTGCCAGCAGCCGACCGATCGGGGCGGAGGGTCTGAATGAGCAGTTCTTC. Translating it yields CASSRPIGAEGLNEQFF. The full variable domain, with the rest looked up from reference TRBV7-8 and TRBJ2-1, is GAGVSQSPRYKVAKRGQDVALRCDPISGHVSLFWYQQALGQGPEFLTYFQNEAQLDKSGLPSDRFFAERPEGSVSTLKIQRTQQEDSAVYLCASSRPIGAEGLNEQFFGPGTRLTVL.

The CDR3 is CASSPIGRAYEQYF. CDR3 in DNA: TGTGCCAGCAGCCCGATTGGCAGGGCCTACGAGCAGTACTTC. The chain joins TRBV7-9 to TRBJ2-7; TRBD1 is a possible D gene (5 bases). The CDR3 contains 14 residues. Trimming shortened V by 5 bases and J by 2 bases, and 13 bases separated the two germline ends. CDR1 is SEHNR, CDR2 FQNEAQ, per germline (reference sequence).

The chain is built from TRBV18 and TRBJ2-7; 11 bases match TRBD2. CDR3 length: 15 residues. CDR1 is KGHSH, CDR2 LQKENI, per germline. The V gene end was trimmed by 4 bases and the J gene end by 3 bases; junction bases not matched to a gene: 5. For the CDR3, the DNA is TGTGCCAGCTCACGGGGACTAGCGGATGTCTACGAGCAGTACTTC. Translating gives CASSRGLADVYEQYF.

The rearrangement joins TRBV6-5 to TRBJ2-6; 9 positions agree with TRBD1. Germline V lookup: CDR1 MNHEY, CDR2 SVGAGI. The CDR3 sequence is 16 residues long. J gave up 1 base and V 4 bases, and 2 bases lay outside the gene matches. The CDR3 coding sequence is TGTGCCAGCAGTTGGGACAGGGCATCTGGGGCCAACGTCCTGACTTTC. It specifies CASSWDRASGANVLTF.

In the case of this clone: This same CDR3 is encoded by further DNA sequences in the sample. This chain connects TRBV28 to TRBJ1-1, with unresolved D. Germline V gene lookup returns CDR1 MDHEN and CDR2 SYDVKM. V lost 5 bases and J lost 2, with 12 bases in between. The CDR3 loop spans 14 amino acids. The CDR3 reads CASSLGRPNTEAFF. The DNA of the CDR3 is TGTGCCAGCAGTCTAGGACGGCCAAACACTGAAGCTTTCTTT.

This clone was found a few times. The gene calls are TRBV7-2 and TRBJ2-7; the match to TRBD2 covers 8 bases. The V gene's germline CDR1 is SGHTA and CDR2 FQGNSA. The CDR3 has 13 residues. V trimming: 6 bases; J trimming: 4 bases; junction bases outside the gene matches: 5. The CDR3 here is CASSYSGTYEQYF. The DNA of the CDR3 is TGTGCCAGCAGTTATAGCGGGACGTACGAGCAGTACTTC.

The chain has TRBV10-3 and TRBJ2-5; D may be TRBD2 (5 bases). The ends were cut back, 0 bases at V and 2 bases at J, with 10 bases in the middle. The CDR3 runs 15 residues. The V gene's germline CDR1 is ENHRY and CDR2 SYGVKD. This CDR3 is CAISESTSGQETQYF. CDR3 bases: TGTGCCATCAGTGAGTCGACCAGCGGACAAGAGACCCAGTACTTC.

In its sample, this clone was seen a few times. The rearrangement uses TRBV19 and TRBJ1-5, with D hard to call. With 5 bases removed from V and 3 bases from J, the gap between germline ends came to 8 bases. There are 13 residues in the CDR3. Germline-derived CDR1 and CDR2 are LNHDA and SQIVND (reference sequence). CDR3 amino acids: CASSGQYNQPQHF. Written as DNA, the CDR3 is TGTGCCAGTAGTGGCCAGTACAATCAGCCCCAGCATTTT.

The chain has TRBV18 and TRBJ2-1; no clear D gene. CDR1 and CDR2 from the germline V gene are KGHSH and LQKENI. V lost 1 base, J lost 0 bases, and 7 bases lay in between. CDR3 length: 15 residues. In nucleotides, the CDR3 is TGTGCCAGCTCACCACTGCTGGGCTCCTACAATGAGCAGTTCTTC. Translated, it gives CASSPLLGSYNEQFF.

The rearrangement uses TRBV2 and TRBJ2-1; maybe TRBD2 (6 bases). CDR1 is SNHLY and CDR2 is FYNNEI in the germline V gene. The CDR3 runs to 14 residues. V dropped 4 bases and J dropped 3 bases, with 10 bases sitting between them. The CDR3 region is CASSAGLDYNEQFF. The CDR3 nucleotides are TGTGCCAGCAGTGCGGGACTGGACTACAATGAGCAGTTCTTC.

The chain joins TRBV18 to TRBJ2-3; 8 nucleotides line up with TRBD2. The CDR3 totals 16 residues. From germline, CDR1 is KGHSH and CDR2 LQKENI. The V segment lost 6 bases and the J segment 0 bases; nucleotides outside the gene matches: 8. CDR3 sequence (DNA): TGTGCCAGCTCCCTGAGCGGGAGCGTTAGCACAGATACGCAGTATTTT. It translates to CASSLSGSVSTDTQYF.